A single T cell receptor beta chain is shown here with its context. What it binds is not known. The germline V gene encodes CDR1 SGDLS and CDR2 YYNGEE. The CDR3 covers 15 residues. V lost 4 bases, J lost 0 bases, and 14 bases lay in between. The sample is drawn from a study of cytomegalovirus exposure and HLA in healthy donors. PCR amplification relied on 60 Vbeta primers (plus 13 Jbeta primers). Generated by immunoSEQ multiplex PCR, the TCRdb table keeps only in-frame clones and is missing some. This table lists roughly 33,000 clones. Whole-study findings and limits: The classifier reportedly diagnosed cytomegalovirus status with high specificity and sensitivity. The study flagged 150 to 200 TCR beta chains as cytomegalovirus-associated. V- and J-gene trimming in TCR beta was tied to a missense DCLRE1C variant by an analysis performed later.

The gene calls are TRBV9 and TRBJ2-7; TRBD1 is a possible D gene (5 bases). Input material: PBMCs. This TCR was sampled from a woman between 40 and 55 years old in good health and CMV-seropositive. The DNA of the CDR3 is TGTGCCAGCAGCCCCAAGACAGCTCCCTCCTACGAGCAGTACTTC. Translated: CASSPKTAPSYEQYF.